The clone carrying this T cell receptor (beta chain) appeared a few times. No antigen is known for it. The data originate from a study of a mutant IDH1 vaccine in newly diagnosed glioma. For the study at large: During weeks 1, 3, 5, 7, 11, 15, 19 and 23, patients received eight vaccinations.

Time point here: week 23, last vaccination. With topical imiquimod, each dose of the vaccine consisted of 300 ug of mutant IDH1 20-mer peptide. New WHO grade 3 or 4 astrocytomas that were IDH1-mutant and ATRX-lost had been found in donors. Study-level points and caveats: Among all patients, vaccine-induced immune responses occurred in 80% to 95%.

Assay used: immunoSEQ multiplex PCR; TCRdb lists only in-frame clones, some missing. The repertoire has approximately 41,000 clones, 80% to 90% of them found once; the top ten carry 4% to 6%. V shed 5 bases and J shed 2 bases, with 13 bases lying between them. This CDR3 spans 15 amino acids. Germline lookup yields CDR1 MRHNA and CDR2 SNTAGT. The clonotype originates from a man aged 35 to 55 with glioma. This sample comprised PBMCs, obtained from a glioma patient whose treatment included an IDH1 peptide vaccine. The chain joins TRBV6-4 to TRBJ2-1, with D possibly TRBD2 on 5 matching bases. The CDR3 DNA reads as TGTGCCAGCAGTACGGTCGGGGAAGCCTACAATGAGCAGTTCTTC. Amino acid sequence: CASSTVGEAYNEQFF.